This T cell receptor beta chain was retrieved from a study of OX40 agonist ivuxolimab in advanced cancers. About the full investigation: The costimulatory receptor OX40 (CD134) was targeted by ivuxolimab, a fully human IgG2 agonistic monoclonal antibody. Intravenous ivuxolimab was administered to patients every 2 weeks at six dose levels: 0.01, 0.1, 0.3, 1.5, 3 and 10 mg/kg. The dose-escalation cohort was over 70% male with a mean age of approximately 60 years, ranging from 23 to 79. Peripheral TCRbeta sequencing was intended to test whether TCR sequence diversity was altered and clonal T-cell expansion was caused by ivuxolimab. Prior anti-PD-1, anti-PD-L1 or anti-CTLA-4 therapy was permitted, and 30% to 50% of dose-escalation patients had received checkpoint inhibitors. Of the approximately 54 dose-escalation patients, hepatocellular carcinoma was present in around 20, melanoma in some 15, renal cell carcinoma in 9 and head and neck cancer in 9. Partial responses were achieved by three dose-escalation patients, of whom one had hepatocellular carcinoma and two had cutaneous melanoma. The paper covers the monotherapy dose-escalation part of the phase I ivuxolimab trial, which included N of about 50 patients.

For sequencing of the TCRbeta CDR3 region, genomic DNA was extracted from the sorted cells. TCRbeta CDR3 regions were sequenced using the immunoSEQ Assay. The clones in this table, taken by TCRdb from immuneACCESS, are in-frame only. Not every clone is retained; where verified, under half of the shortfall comes from an unresolved V gene, and the cause of the rest is unknown. For this sample the table gives under 80,000 clones, of which approximately 92% were detected only once. The top ten constitute approximately 0.3% of the sample. Based on the germline V gene, the CDR1 and CDR2 sequences are MRHNA and SNTAGT. The cysteine opens and the phenylalanine closes a CDR3 of 13 amino acids. Only the CDR3 DNA is retained, 39 bases long and in frame from the first base. V drops 5 bases and J drops 1 base, leaving 6 bases in between. Patients with autoimmune disease history or receiving systemic immunosuppression were excluded from the trial. Peripheral blood for TCR sequencing was drawn from every dose cohort at baseline, at cycle 4 day 1 and at cycle 7 day 1. The samples were drawn from a first-in-human, open-label, multicenter phase I dose-escalation trial of ivuxolimab. Adults with locally advanced or metastatic melanoma, renal cell, hepatocellular, or head and neck squamous cell carcinoma were enrolled in the trial. CD4+ and CD8+ T cells were sorted separately from peripheral blood before TCR sequencing.

Comment on this clone: The antigen it binds to is not known. No qualities accompany the bases; no much larger clone lies one base away.

What the study reported, not specific to this receptor: Low levels of normalized T-cell clonal expansion were also seen in some patients who did not respond. In the 0.1-3.0 mg/kg groups, partial responders were among the patients with the lowest normalized peripheral clonal expansion, particularly in CD8+ T cells. The antigen specificity of the clonally expanded peripheral T cells was not determined. After ivuxolimab, CD8+ T cells had more expanded clones than CD4+ T cells on average. At doses of 0.1 to 3.0 mg/kg, clonal expansion of both CD4+ and CD8+ T cells in blood was seen between baseline and week 6.

The input for sequencing was CD4+ or CD8+ T cells sorted from blood, taken in a trial of the OX40 agonist ivuxolimab. Rearrangement joined TRBV6-4 to TRBJ1-5; no D segment can be confidently identified. The receptor was isolated from an adult with an advanced solid tumor such as melanoma, head and neck, liver or kidney cancer. The sequence in DNA is TGTGCCAGCAGTACAGAGAGCAATCAGCCCCAGCATTTT. The encoded protein is CASSTESNQPQHF.